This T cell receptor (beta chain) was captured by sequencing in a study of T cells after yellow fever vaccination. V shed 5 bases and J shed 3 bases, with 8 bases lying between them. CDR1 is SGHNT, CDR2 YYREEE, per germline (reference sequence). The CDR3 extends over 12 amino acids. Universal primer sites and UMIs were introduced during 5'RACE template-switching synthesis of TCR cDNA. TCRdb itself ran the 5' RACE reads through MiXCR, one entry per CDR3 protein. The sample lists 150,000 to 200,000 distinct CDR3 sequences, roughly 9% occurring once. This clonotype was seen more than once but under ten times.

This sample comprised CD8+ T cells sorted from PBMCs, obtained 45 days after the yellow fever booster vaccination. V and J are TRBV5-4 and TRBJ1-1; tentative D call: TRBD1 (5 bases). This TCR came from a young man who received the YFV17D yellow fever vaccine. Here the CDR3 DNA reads TGTGCCAGCAGAGCGGGGGACACTGAAGCTTTCTTT. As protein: CASRAGDTEAFF.